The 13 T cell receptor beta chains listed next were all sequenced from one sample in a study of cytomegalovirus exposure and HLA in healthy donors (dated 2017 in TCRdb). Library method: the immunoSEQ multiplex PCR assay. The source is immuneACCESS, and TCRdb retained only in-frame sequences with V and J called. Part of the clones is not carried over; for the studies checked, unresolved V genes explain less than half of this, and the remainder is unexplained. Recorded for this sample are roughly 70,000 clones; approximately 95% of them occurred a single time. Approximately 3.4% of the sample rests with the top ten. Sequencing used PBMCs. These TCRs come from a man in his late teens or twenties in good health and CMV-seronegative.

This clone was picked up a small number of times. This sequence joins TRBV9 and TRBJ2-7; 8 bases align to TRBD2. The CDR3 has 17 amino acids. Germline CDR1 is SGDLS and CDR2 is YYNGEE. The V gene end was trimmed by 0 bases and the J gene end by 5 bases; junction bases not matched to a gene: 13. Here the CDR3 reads CASSVGSSGAPGNEQYF. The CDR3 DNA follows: TGTGCCAGCAGCGTAGGGAGTAGCGGGGCTCCCGGGAACGAGCAGTACTTC.

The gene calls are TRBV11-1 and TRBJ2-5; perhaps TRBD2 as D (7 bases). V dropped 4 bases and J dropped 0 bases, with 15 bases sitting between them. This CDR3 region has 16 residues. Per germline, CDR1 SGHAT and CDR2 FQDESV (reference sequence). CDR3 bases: TGTGCCAGCAGCTCTCGGGCGGGGGCGAACCAAGAGACCCAGTACTTC. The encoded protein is CASSSRAGANQETQYF.

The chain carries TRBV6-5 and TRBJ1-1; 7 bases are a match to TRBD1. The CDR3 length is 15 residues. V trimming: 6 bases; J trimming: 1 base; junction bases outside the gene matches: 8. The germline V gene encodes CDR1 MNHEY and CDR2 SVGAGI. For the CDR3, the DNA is TGTGCCAGCAGACAGGGGATCTGGGGGAACACTGAAGCTTTCTTT. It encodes CASRQGIWGNTEAFF.

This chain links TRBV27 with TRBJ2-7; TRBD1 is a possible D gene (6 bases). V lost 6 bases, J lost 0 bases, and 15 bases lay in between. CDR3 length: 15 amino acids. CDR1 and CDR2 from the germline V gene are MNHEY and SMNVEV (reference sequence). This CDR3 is CASSLGGQFSYEQYF. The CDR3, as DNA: TGTGCCAGCAGCCTAGGGGGACAATTCTCCTACGAGCAGTACTTC.

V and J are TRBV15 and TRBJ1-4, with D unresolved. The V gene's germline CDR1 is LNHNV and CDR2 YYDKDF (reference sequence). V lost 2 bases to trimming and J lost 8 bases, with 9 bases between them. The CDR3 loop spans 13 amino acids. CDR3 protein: CATSRSVEEKLFF. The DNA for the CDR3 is TGTGCCACCAGCAGATCGGTGGAGGAAAAACTGTTTTTT.

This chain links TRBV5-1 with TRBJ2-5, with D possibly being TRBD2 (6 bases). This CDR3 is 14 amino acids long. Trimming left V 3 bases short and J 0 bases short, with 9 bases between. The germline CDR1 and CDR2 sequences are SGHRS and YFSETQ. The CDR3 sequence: CASSYIADQETQYF. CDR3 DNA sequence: TGCGCCAGCAGCTATATAGCGGACCAAGAGACCCAGTACTTC.

The CDR3 loop reads CSVDPGQGYGYTF. Here the CDR3 DNA reads TGCAGCGTTGACCCAGGACAGGGCTATGGCTACACCTTC. This chain uses TRBV29-1 with TRBJ1-2, with TRBD1 matching 8 bases. The CDR3 runs 13 residues. CDR1 is SQVTM and CDR2 is ANQGSEA in the germline V gene. Trimming removed 3 bases from V and 4 bases from J; junction bases left unmatched: 4.

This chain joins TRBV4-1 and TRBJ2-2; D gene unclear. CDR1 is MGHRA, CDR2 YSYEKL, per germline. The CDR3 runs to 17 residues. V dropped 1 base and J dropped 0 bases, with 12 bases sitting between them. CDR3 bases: TGCGCCAGCAGCCAAGTTCCCGGCAGCGCGAACACCGGGGAGCTGTTTTTT. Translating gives CASSQVPGSANTGELFF.

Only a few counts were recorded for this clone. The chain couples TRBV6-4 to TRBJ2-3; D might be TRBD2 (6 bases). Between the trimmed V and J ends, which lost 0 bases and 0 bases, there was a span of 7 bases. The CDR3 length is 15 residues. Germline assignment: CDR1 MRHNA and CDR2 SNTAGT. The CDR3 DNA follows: TGTGCCAGCAGTGACTCAGCGGGTAGCACAGATACGCAGTATTTT. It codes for CASSDSAGSTDTQYF.

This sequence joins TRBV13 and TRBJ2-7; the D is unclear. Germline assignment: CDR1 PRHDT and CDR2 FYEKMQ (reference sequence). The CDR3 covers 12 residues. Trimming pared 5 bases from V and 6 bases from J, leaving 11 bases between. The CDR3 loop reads CASSPPIGEQYF. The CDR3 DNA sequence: TGTGCCAGCAGCCCTCCGATCGGCGAGCAGTACTTC.

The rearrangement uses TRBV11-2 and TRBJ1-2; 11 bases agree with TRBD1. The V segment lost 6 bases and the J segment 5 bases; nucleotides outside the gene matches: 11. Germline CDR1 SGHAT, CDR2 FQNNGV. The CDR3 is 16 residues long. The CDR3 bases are TGTGCCAGCAGTTCCTCCCAGGGACAGGGGGGTTATGGCTACACCTTC. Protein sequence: CASSSSQGQGGYGYTF.

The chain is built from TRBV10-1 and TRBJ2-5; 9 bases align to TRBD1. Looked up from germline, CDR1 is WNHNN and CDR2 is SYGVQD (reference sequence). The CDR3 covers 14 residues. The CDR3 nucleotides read TGCGCGACCTGGACAGGGGTATGGCAAGAGACCCAGTACTTC. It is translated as CATWTGVWQETQYF.

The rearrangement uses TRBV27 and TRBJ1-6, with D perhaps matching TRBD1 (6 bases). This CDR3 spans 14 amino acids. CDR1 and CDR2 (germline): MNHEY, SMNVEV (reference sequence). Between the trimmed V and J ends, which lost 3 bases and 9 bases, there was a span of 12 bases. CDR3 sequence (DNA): TGTGCCAGCAGTTTTGGGGGGGCCGGTTCACCCCTCCACTTT. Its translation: CASSFGGAGSPLHF.